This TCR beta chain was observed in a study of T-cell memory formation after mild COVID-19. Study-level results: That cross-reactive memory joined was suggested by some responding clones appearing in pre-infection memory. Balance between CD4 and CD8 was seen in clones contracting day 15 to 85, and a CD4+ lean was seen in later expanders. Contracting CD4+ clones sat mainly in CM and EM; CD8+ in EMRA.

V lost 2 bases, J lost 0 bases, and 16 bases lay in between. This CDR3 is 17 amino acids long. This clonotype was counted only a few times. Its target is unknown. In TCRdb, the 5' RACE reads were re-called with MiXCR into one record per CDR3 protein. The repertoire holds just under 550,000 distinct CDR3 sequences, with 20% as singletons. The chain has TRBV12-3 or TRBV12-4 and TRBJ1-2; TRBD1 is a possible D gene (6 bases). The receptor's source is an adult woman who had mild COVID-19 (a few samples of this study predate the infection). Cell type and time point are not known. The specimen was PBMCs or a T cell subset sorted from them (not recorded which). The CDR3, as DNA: TGTGCCAGCAGTTTACCCGCCGAGACAGGATCTAACTATGGCTACACCTTC. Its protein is CASSLPAETGSNYGYTF.